This entry lists 21 T cell receptor beta chains sequenced from one sample in a study of response to subunit inactivated influenza vaccine. From the RT-PCR reads, TCRdb called clonotypes with MiXCR, one entry per CDR3 protein. The table includes approximately 530,000 distinct CDR3 sequences, approximately 7.8% detected once. The material was PBMCs from blood, obtained roughly 24 months after vaccination. The receptors come from a man aged 45 to 75 who received an inactivated influenza vaccine.

J is TRBJ1-2 and V is TRBV20-1; D unclear. CDR1 and CDR2 from the germline V gene are DFQATT and SNEGSKA (reference sequence). This CDR3 comprises 17 residues. Trimming pared 0 bases from V and 1 base from J, leaving 18 bases between. The CDR3 spells CSARDLAKNTYNYGYTF. CDR3 bases: TGCAGTGCTAGAGATTTGGCGAAGAATACCTATAACTATGGCTACACCTTC.

This clonotype was picked up a small number of times. The chain combines TRBV20-1 with TRBJ2-3; D might be TRBD2 (5 bases). The CDR3 contains 13 residues. V was trimmed by 6 bases and J by 1 base, leaving 11 bases between them. Germline CDR1 is DFQATT and CDR2 is SNEGSKA (reference sequence). Written as DNA, the CDR3 is TGCAGTGCCCCGTCCGGGGGCACAGATACGCAGTATTTT. This codes for CSAPSGGTDTQYF.

This chain uses TRBV5-1 with TRBJ2-6, with D uncertain. Germline CDR1 SGHRS, CDR2 YFSETQ. This CDR3 is built from 17 residues. The V and J ends lost 0 bases and 0 bases respectively, with 10 bases between them. The CDR3 DNA sequence: TGCGCCAGCAGCTTGGAGGCGGCGTCCTCTGGGGCCAACGTCCTGACTTTC. Its protein product is CASSLEAASSGANVLTF.

The chain recombines TRBV29-1 with TRBJ1-1, with D possibly matching TRBD1 (6 bases). The germline V gene encodes CDR1 SQVTM and CDR2 ANQGSEA. Trimming removed 6 bases from V and 5 bases from J, with 19 bases in between. This CDR3 is 14 amino acids long. The CDR3 DNA follows: TGCAGCGTAGCCAAGGGGGTAGTGGGGACTGAAGCTTTCTTT. Its translation is CSVAKGVVGTEAFF.

The table lists this clonotype with a count of one. CDR3 region: CASSLAGEAKNIQYF. In nucleotides, the CDR3 is TGTGCCAGCAGCTTAGCGGGAGAAGCCAAAAACATTCAGTACTTC. V and J are TRBV7-9 and TRBJ2-4, with D perhaps matching TRBD2 (5 bases). V was trimmed by 0 bases and J by 0 bases, leaving 6 bases between them. The germline V gene has CDR1 SEHNR and CDR2 FQNEAQ (reference sequence). This CDR3 contains 15 residues.

This clonotype appeared a few times. This chain joins TRBV28 and TRBJ1-2; possible D gene TRBD1, 5 bases. CDR3 length: 14 amino acids. The V and J ends lost 4 bases and 6 bases respectively, with 15 bases between them. From germline, CDR1 is MDHEN and CDR2 SYDVKM. The CDR3, as DNA: TGTGCCAGCAGTTCCGCGGGGGGGGAGCATGGCTACACCTTC. It yields the protein CASSSAGGEHGYTF.

This clonotype occurred many times. The CDR3 spells CSARDMRSARTDTQYF. The CDR3 nucleotides read TGCAGTGCTAGAGATATGAGGTCCGCGAGAACAGATACGCAGTATTTT. The rearrangement links TRBV20-1 to TRBJ2-3; D call uncertain. The CDR3 consists of 16 residues. Between the trimmed V and J ends, which lost 0 bases and 3 bases, there was a span of 16 bases. Germline CDR1 is DFQATT and CDR2 is SNEGSKA (reference sequence).

A few counts support this clonotype. The V gene is TRBV30, the J gene TRBJ2-1, with 9 bases identical to TRBD1. The CDR3 covers 17 residues. The V and J ends lost 4 bases and 6 bases, in that order; junction bases with no gene match: 16. The germline gives CDR1 GTSNPN, CDR2 SVGIG (reference sequence). In nucleotides, the CDR3 is TGTGCCTGGACGCCCCTTTTACAGGGGGCGCAGATCAATGAGCAGTTCTTC. Protein: CAWTPLLQGAQINEQFF.

The sample holds a few counts of this clonotype. The chain is built from TRBV12-3 or TRBV12-4 and TRBJ2-3; tentatively, D is TRBD1 (6 bases). The V end lost 7 bases, the J end lost 3 bases, and 14 bases lay between the germline ends. The CDR3 is made up of 14 amino acids. DNA of the CDR3: TGTGCCAGCACCAGGACAGCGGCGACAGATACGCAGTATTTT. Protein sequence: CASTRTAATDTQYF.

This clonotype was counted only a few times. The rearrangement joins TRBV6-1 to TRBJ1-1; the D gene is possibly TRBD1 (6 bases). The CDR3 has 15 amino acids. Germline values: CDR1 MNHNS, CDR2 SASEGT. The V end was cut by 2 bases, the J end by 1 base, with 11 bases between. CDR3 bases: TGTGCCAGCAGTGAATGGGAGGGACAGAACACTGAAGCTTTCTTT. Its protein is CASSEWEGQNTEAFF.

This clonotype was seen a few times. The chain carries TRBV10-3 and TRBJ2-2; 9 nucleotides match TRBD1. The CDR3 has 16 residues. Germline V lookup: CDR1 ENHRY, CDR2 SYGVKD. The ends lost 4 bases at V and 4 bases at J; junction bases unmatched: 7. The CDR3 loop reads CAISGGQGSFTGELFF. In nucleotides, the CDR3 is TGTGCCATCAGTGGGGGACAGGGCTCTTTCACCGGGGAGCTGTTTTTT.

V is TRBV20-1 and J is TRBJ2-1; D is possibly TRBD1 (6 bases). Germline loops: CDR1 DFQATT, CDR2 SNEGSKA (reference sequence). The CDR3 runs 12 residues. Trimming took off 6 bases at V and 5 bases at J, with 11 bases between the two ends. Here the CDR3 DNA reads TGCAGTGCAAGGACAGTAAACAATGAGCAGTTCTTC. Amino acid sequence: CSARTVNNEQFF.

This clonotype was seen repeatedly, ten times or more. The chain couples TRBV12-3 or TRBV12-4 to TRBJ1-6, with D maybe TRBD1 (5 bases). Trimming took off 5 bases at V and 9 bases at J, with 14 bases between the two ends. The CDR3 consists of 14 residues. This CDR3 reads CASSPGVGASPLHF. The CDR3 bases are TGTGCCAGCAGTCCTGGGGTCGGGGCTTCACCCCTCCACTTT.

This clonotype was counted at least ten times. The chain joins TRBV6-5 to TRBJ2-2, with 11 nucleotides matching TRBD1. Germline V lookup: CDR1 MNHEY, CDR2 SVGAGI. This CDR3 is 17 amino acids long. J was trimmed by 4 bases and V by 7 bases; bases with no gene match: 11. The CDR3: CASKPMAGTGGTGELFF. The CDR3 DNA reads TGTGCCAGCAAACCAATGGCCGGGACAGGGGGCACCGGGGAGCTGTTTTTT.

CDR3 nucleotide sequence: TGTGCCAGCAGCAACCTTGGACTCGGGCAGTTCTTC. Protein: CASSNLGLGQFF. This sequence joins TRBV11-2 and TRBJ2-1; a possible D gene is TRBD2 (5 bases). Germline V CDR1 and CDR2: SGHAT, FQNNGV. This CDR3 contains 12 residues. Between the trimmed V and J ends, which lost 5 bases and 12 bases, there was a span of 14 bases.

V is TRBV6-2 or TRBV6-3 and J is TRBJ2-7, with D unclear. This CDR3 region has 13 residues. Trimming took 2 bases from V and 3 from J, leaving 8 bases between them. Germline loops: CDR1 MNHEY, CDR2 SVGEGT. CDR3 amino acids: CASSYLEFYEQYF. The CDR3, as DNA: TGTGCCAGCAGTTACCTAGAGTTCTACGAGCAGTACTTC.

J is TRBJ1-6 and V is TRBV12-3 or TRBV12-4; 11 bases fit TRBD1. The CDR3 loop spans 14 amino acids. Germline trimming cut 5 bases from V and 6 bases from J; bases unmatched to any gene: 0. CDR3 region: CASSGTGGNSPLHF. Here the CDR3 DNA reads TGTGCCAGCAGTGGGACAGGGGGTAATTCACCCCTCCACTTT.

This clonotype was seen a handful of times. J is TRBJ1-4 and V is TRBV3-1; D is unresolved. The germline V gene encodes CDR1 LGHDT and CDR2 YNNKEL (reference sequence). The CDR3 is 13 amino acids. V lost 4 bases to trimming and J lost 7 bases, with 10 bases between them. The CDR3 DNA reads as TGTGCCAGCAGCCCTCGCTCCCGTGAAAAACTGTTTTTT. Translation: CASSPRSREKLFF.

V usage is TRBV4-2 and J usage is TRBJ2-5; 12 bases agree with TRBD2. Germline V lookup: CDR1 LGHNA, CDR2 YNFKEQ. V was clipped by 4 bases and J by 5 bases; unmatched bases: 8. This CDR3 has 16 amino acids. The chain's CDR3 is CASSLATSGGGETQYF. CDR3 nucleotides: TGTGCCAGCAGCCTAGCGACTAGCGGGGGCGGGGAGACCCAGTACTTC.

This clonotype has a count of ten or more. CDR3 in amino acids: CASSFSTEQYF. CDR3 DNA: TGTGCCAGCAGTTTTTCAACCGAGCAGTACTTC. The chain has TRBV28 and TRBJ2-7; D is undetermined. The CDR3 consists of 11 residues. V was pared by 3 bases and J by 6 bases, with 6 bases between. Germline V gene data show CDR1 as MDHEN and CDR2 as SYDVKM.

V gene TRBV15 combines with J gene TRBJ2-2; possibly TRBD2 for D (6 bases). This CDR3 has 18 residues. Germline values: CDR1 LNHNV, CDR2 YYDKDF (reference sequence). Trimming shortened V by 1 base and J by 5 bases, and 20 bases separated the two germline ends. The CDR3 DNA sequence: TGTGCCACCAGCAGAGTGGGGGTGCGGGACCCCGTAACCGGGGAGCTGTTTTTT. The encoded protein is CATSRVGVRDPVTGELFF.